These T cell receptor beta chains were read from a single sample in a study of blood T cell repertoires in COVID-19. Here immunoSEQ multiplex PCR was the method, and the copy in TCRdb shows in-frame clones only, minus some. The sample has a few hundred thousand clones, about 91% seen once. Material for sequencing was PBMCs or T cells enriched from blood (not recorded which). Receptor source: a human donor in a cohort exposed to, infected with or recovered from COVID-19 (not recorded which). The donor label of this sample is uncertain. The CDR3 runs from the conserved cysteine through the conserved F or W. Fields, in order: J gene, D gene, clone size, V gene, CDR3 DNA, CDR3 protein. D genes are given only for firm matches. The size of a clone is reported for some rows only, either as once, few or many, or as a class for expanded clones.

TRBJ1-1 | TRBD1 | . | TRBV19 | TGTGCCAGTAGTATGGTCGCAGGGGGGAACACTGAAGCTTTCTTT | CASSMVAGGNTEAFF
TRBJ2-7 | TRBD1 | . | TRBV5-1 | TGCGCCAGCAGCACCGACAGGGGAAACCCCTACGAGCAGTACTTC | CASSTDRGNPYEQYF
TRBJ1-6 | TRBD1 | few | TRBV7-9 | TGTGCCAGCAGCCGACAGGGAGAGGATTCACCCCTCCACTTT | CASSRQGEDSPLHF
TRBJ2-1 | TRBD1 | . | TRBV15 | TGTGCCACCAGCAGAGTGGGGCAGGGGGCCGGCAATGAGCAGTTCTTC | CATSRVGQGAGNEQFF
TRBJ1-2 | . | once | TRBV6-5 | TGTGCCAGCAGTACGCCCAGACAGTCGGGCTATGGCTACACCTTC | CASSTPRQSGYGYTF
TRBJ1-1 | TRBD1 | . | TRBV2 | TGTGCCAGCAATAGGGACAGCATGAACACTGAAGCTTTCTTT | CASNRDSMNTEAFF
TRBJ1-2 | . | . | TRBV7-9 | TGTGCCAGCAGCTCCGACTCGACAGGTTCCGGCTACACCTTC | CASSSDSTGSGYTF
TRBJ1-3 | . | . | TRBV5-1 | TGCGCCAGCAGCTTGGGAGGAGCTGGAAACACCATATATTTT | CASSLGGAGNTIYF
TRBJ2-3 | TRBD2 | . | TRBV30 | TGTGCCTGGAGTGGACTAGCGGGGGATACGCAGTATTTT | CAWSGLAGDTQYF
TRBJ2-7 | . | . | TRBV5-6 | TGTGCCAGCAGCTCTACCTACGAGCAGTACTTC | CASSSTYEQYF
TRBJ1-2 | . | . | TRBV20-1 | TGCAGTGCTAGTGGGGGCTCCTATGGCTACACCTTC | CSASGGSYGYTF
TRBJ2-5 | TRBD2 | . | TRBV30 | TGTGCCTGGAGCCCTAGCGGGGGAGGGGAGACCCAGTACTTC | CAWSPSGGGETQYF
TRBJ1-1 | . | . | TRBV10-3 | TGTGCCATCAGTGAGGTCAGGTTTTTTAGCACTGAAGCTTTCTTT | CAISEVRFFSTEAFF
TRBJ2-1 | TRBD2 | . | TRBV30 | TGTGCCTGGAGTGTAGCGGGAGGAACTGAGCAGTTCTTC | CAWSVAGGTEQFF
TRBJ1-2 | TRBD1 | . | TRBV13 | TGTGCCAGCAGGAAGACAGGGGGAAACTATGGCTACACCTTC | CASRKTGGNYGYTF
TRBJ2-1 | TRBD1 | . | TRBV12-3/TRBV12-4 | TGTGCCAGCAGCACCGGGACAGGGGGGAAGCAGTTCTTC | CASSTGTGGKQFF
TRBJ1-1 | . | . | TRBV4-3 | TGCGCCAGCAGCCAAGTTGGGAGCCGGAACACTGAAGCTTTCTTT | CASSQVGSRNTEAFF
TRBJ2-7 | . | . | TRBV9 | TGTGCCAGCAGTCGGGGGGCTAGCGGTTTAGAGATGGCTCCTGGGTACGAGCAGTACTTC | CASSRGASGLEMAPGYEQYF
TRBJ1-2 | . | . | TRBV12-3/TRBV12-4 | TGTGCCAGCAGTGAACAGGGTTATGGCTACACCTTC | CASSEQGYGYTF
TRBJ2-7 | . | . | TRBV7-9 | TGTGCCAGCAGCTTCTTGTCCTACGAGCAGTACTTC | CASSFLSYEQYF
TRBJ1-6 | . | . | TRBV11-2 | TGTGCCAGCAGCCCCTTAAGCGTTTCAAGGTGGTACAATTCACCCCTCCACTTT | CASSPLSVSRWYNSPLHF
TRBJ1-1 | . | once | TRBV7-3 | TGTGCCAGCAGCGCCTGGGGGGGAACTGAAGCTTTCTTT | CASSAWGGTEAFF
TRBJ2-3 | . | . | TRBV5-4 | TGTGCCAGCAGGTCGATGGCAGACACCACAGATACGCAGTATTTT | CASRSMADTTDTQYF
TRBJ2-3 | TRBD1 | . | TRBV5-4 | TGTGCCAGCAGCCCGGACATAGGGGGCGCGAATCCCGATACGCAGTATTTT | CASSPDIGGANPDTQYF
TRBJ1-4 | . | . | TRBV18 | TGTGCCAGCTCACCAGGGGAGGGAGTAAAACTGTTTTTT | CASSPGEGVKLFF
TRBJ2-3 | . | . | TRBV9 | TGTGCCAGCAGCCCGTCCGTACAGGGCCTCACAGATACGCAGTATTTT | CASSPSVQGLTDTQYF
TRBJ2-7 | . | once | TRBV6-5 | TGTGCCAGCCGCCGGACAAACATGGGGCCCGAGCAGTACTTC | CASRRTNMGPEQYF
TRBJ2-3 | TRBD2 | . | TRBV6-2/TRBV6-3 | TGTGCCAGCAGTTACGGGGGTGGGACTAGTCGAGATACGCAGTATTTT | CASSYGGGTSRDTQYF
TRBJ1-1 | TRBD1 | once | TRBV30 | TGTGCCTGGAGAGGGGGCTCCGATGGGCAGGGAAAAGCTTTCTTT | CAWRGGSDGQGKAFF
TRBJ2-7 | TRBD2 | . | TRBV3-1/TRBV3-2 | TGTGCCAGCAGCCAAGGAGCGGGGGGGCCCTACGAGCAGTACTTC | CASSQGAGGPYEQYF
TRBJ2-3 | . | . | TRBV7-7 | TGTGCCAGCAGCTCCCTGGGTAGCGATACGCAGTATTTT | CASSSLGSDTQYF
TRBJ1-1 | . | . | TRBV18 | TGTGCCAGCTCACCACAGGGGATGGACACTGAAGCTTTCTTT | CASSPQGMDTEAFF
TRBJ1-2 | . | . | TRBV18 | TGTGCCAGCTCACCACCGTCGAGGGATCGGGGCTACACCTTC | CASSPPSRDRGYTF